These T cell receptor beta chains were read from a single sample in a study of blood T cell repertoires in COVID-19. The repertoire was sequenced with immunoSEQ multiplex PCR; TCRdb's copy has only in-frame clones and lacks some. The table lists roughly 180,000 clones, more than 65% of them singletons. The specimen sequenced was PBMCs or T cells enriched from blood (not recorded which). These receptors came from a man in his sixties who had recovered from COVID-19. CDR3s include the opening cysteine and the closing phenylalanine or tryptophan. The order of the fields is V gene, J gene, CDR3 protein.

V gene: TRBV18
J gene: TRBJ2-4
CDR3 protein: CASSPPSTRMNIQYF

V gene: TRBV18
J gene: TRBJ1-1
CDR3 protein: CASSPTGENTEAFF

V gene: TRBV12-3/TRBV12-4
J gene: TRBJ2-1
CDR3 protein: CASSPGLYNEQFF

V gene: TRBV3-1/TRBV3-2
J gene: TRBJ1-1
CDR3 protein: CASSPERGRQAFF

V gene: TRBV6-5
J gene: TRBJ1-2
CDR3 protein: CASRGTAYNNYGYTF

V gene: TRBV2
J gene: TRBJ2-1
CDR3 protein: CASSEARQNNEQFF

V gene: TRBV30
J gene: TRBJ2-5
CDR3 protein: CAWSAGHNQETQYF

V gene: TRBV28
J gene: TRBJ2-7
CDR3 protein: CASSLRWGTSGRTTYEQYF

V gene: TRBV5-5
J gene: TRBJ2-7
CDR3 protein: CASSFTGGTYEQYF

V gene: TRBV29-1
J gene: TRBJ2-7
CDR3 protein: CSVQQGAAGEQYF

V gene: TRBV6-5
J gene: TRBJ2-5
CDR3 protein: CASSSGRQETQYF

V gene: TRBV28
J gene: TRBJ2-3
CDR3 protein: CASSPLPLHSGGVDTQYF

V gene: TRBV19
J gene: TRBJ1-5
CDR3 protein: CASIRDRRF

V gene: TRBV29-1
J gene: TRBJ1-1
CDR3 protein: CSVEQGFNTEAFF

V gene: TRBV10-3
J gene: TRBJ2-1
CDR3 protein: CAISEGTSPNEQFF

V gene: TRBV6-5
J gene: TRBJ2-2
CDR3 protein: CASSRGGAGTGELFF

V gene: TRBV7-3
J gene: TRBJ2-1
CDR3 protein: CASSLIQREEVRGEQFF

V gene: TRBV7-2
J gene: TRBJ1-2
CDR3 protein: CASRFRDDYGYTF

V gene: TRBV30
J gene: TRBJ1-6
CDR3 protein: CAWGQGNSPLHF

V gene: TRBV7-8
J gene: TRBJ1-5
CDR3 protein: CASSSRPDRGANQPQHF

V gene: TRBV9
J gene: TRBJ2-5
CDR3 protein: CASSLIGAVDRETQYF

V gene: TRBV7-6
J gene: TRBJ1-1
CDR3 protein: CASSLRGAGNTEAFF